The subject of this entry is one TCR beta chain. Only CD45RO-negative cells positively selected for CCR7 counted as naive CD8 cells, so terminally differentiated effector memory CD45RA+ cells were excluded. Healthy HIV-negative adults without recent acute infections or vaccinations served as donors. The sample belongs to a study of shared clonotypes between healthy human individuals. The repertoire was sequenced with immunoSEQ multiplex PCR; TCRdb's copy has only in-frame clones and lacks some. The profile covers over 800,000 clones, with nearly 95% appearing a single time and 24% taken by the ten largest. The V end lost 10 bases, the J end lost 3 bases, and 14 bases lay between the germline ends. The CDR3 has 13 residues. CDR1 is SNHLY and CDR2 is FYNNEI in the germline V gene.

The sequence was collected from a man between 25 and 39 years old in good health. The source material was naive CD8+ T cells sorted from blood. The chain carries TRBV2 and TRBJ2-3; D perhaps matches TRBD2 (5 bases). This CDR3 reads CAIPGRRTDTQYF. The CDR3, as DNA: TGTGCCATCCCCGGGCGGAGGACAGATACGCAGTATTTT.